One sample yielded the 12 T cell receptor beta chains listed below, sequenced in a study of T cell clonality in common variable immunodeficiency. Measured with immunoSEQ multiplex PCR; TCRdb has only the in-frame clones, and not every one. This sample has 40,000 or so clones, each found more than once. For these receptors, no antigen is known. Study results and limitations: Common variable immunodeficiency TCR beta sequences reportedly had fewer deletions and N-nucleotide insertions.

Sequencing was done on a sample of peripheral blood mononuclear cells. Every receptor here comes from a human donor with common variable immunodeficiency.

This clone has ten or more counts. The read falls 3 residues short of the CDR3 end, and the missing part is taken from the germline J gene. The chain has TRBV5-4 and TRBJ1-3, with D perhaps matching TRBD1 (6 bases). Germline loops: CDR1 SGHNT, CDR2 YYREEE (reference sequence). The CDR3 spans 15 residues. V lost 5 bases to trimming and J lost 0 bases, with 12 bases between them. CDR3 region: CASSKGVDSGNTIYF. CDR3 DNA, as far as it was read: TGTGCCAGCAGTAAGGGGGTCGACTCTGGAAACACC.

This clone was seen more than once but under ten times. The read is 3 residues too short to cover the CDR3 end, so that end is filled in from the germline J gene. The gene calls are TRBV6-2 or TRBV6-3 and TRBJ1-6; a possible D gene is TRBD1 (5 bases). Deletions cut 8 bases from V and 7 bases from J, with 21 bases between. The CDR3 runs 16 residues. Germline V gene lookup returns CDR1 MNHEY and CDR2 SVGEGT. The part of the CDR3 DNA that was read is TGTGCCAGCCTCAAAGGGGATCTACTTAGGAATTCACCC. Translation: CASLKGDLLRNSP. The whole CDR3 is CASLKGDLLRNSPLHF.

Many counts were recorded for this clone. The read ends 3 residues shy of where the CDR3 ends; the end is completed using the germline J gene. J is TRBJ1-2 and V is TRBV20-1; D is undetermined. The germline V gene has CDR1 DFQATT and CDR2 SNEGSKA (reference sequence). Trimming removed 0 bases from V and 0 bases from J, with 17 bases in between. This CDR3 is 17 amino acids long. The CDR3 region is CSARDLSGRSANYGYTF. The part of the CDR3 DNA that was read is TGCAGTGCTAGAGATCTAAGCGGGAGGAGTGCTAACTATGGC.

This clone was seen at least ten times. The read gets to within 3 residues of the CDR3 end, and the germline J gene fills in the rest. The rearrangement uses TRBV29-1 and TRBJ1-1, with TRBD1 matching over 7 bases. CDR1 and CDR2 (germline): SQVTM, ANQGSEA. After removal of 7 bases from V and 6 bases from J, the junction contained 8 bases not matched to a gene. The CDR3 is made up of 12 amino acids. CDR3 amino acids: CSASTGISEAFF. The sequenced part of the CDR3 DNA is TGCAGCGCATCGACAGGGATCTCTGAA.

Many counts were recorded for this clone. The CDR3 end falls 3 residues outside the read, so it is completed with the germline J gene. The chain combines TRBV29-1 with TRBJ2-3; TRBD1 agrees at 8 bases. The V gene's germline CDR1 is SQVTM and CDR2 ANQGSEA. V lost 6 bases, J lost 1 base, and 6 bases stayed unmatched. This CDR3 contains 14 residues. CDR3 in amino acids: CSVGGQGGTDTQYF. The sequenced part of the CDR3 DNA is TGCAGCGTGGGCGGACAGGGCGGCACAGATACG.

In the case of this clone: The DNA ends 3 residues before the CDR3 does, and the rest of the CDR3 is filled in from the germline J gene. V usage is TRBV19 and J usage is TRBJ2-1; TRBD2 agrees at 13 bases. The junction had 8 bases not matched to a gene; V was cut back by 5 bases and J by 7 bases. CDR1 is LNHDA and CDR2 is SQIVND in the germline V gene (reference sequence). The CDR3 is 16 residues long. The CDR3 region is CASSLLAGGRGNEQFF. The DNA read from the CDR3 is TGTGCCAGTAGTCTACTAGCGGGAGGGAGGGGGAATGAG. The variable domain in full, completed from reference TRBV19 and TRBJ2-1, reads DGGITQSPKYLFRKEGQNVTLSCEQNLNHDAMYWYRQDPGQGLRLIYYSQIVNDFQKGDIAEGYSVSREKKESFPLTVTSAQKNPTAFYLCASSLLAGGRGNEQFFGPGTRLTVL.

Ten or more counts support this clone. Sequencing ends 3 residues short of the CDR3 end; the germline J gene provides the rest. This chain links TRBV7-2 with TRBJ1-5, with 8 bases matching TRBD1. Germline lookup yields CDR1 SGHTA and CDR2 FQGNSA. There are 15 residues in the CDR3. J gave up 6 bases and V 1 base, and 5 bases lay outside the gene matches. CDR3 sequence reads: CASSLGQGRGQPQHF. CDR3 DNA (partial): TGTGCCAGCAGCTTAGGACAGGGGAGGGGTCAGCCC.

About this clone: The read gets to within 3 residues of the CDR3 end, and the germline J gene fills in the rest. The chain recombines TRBV19 with TRBJ2-1; TRBD2 aligns across 12 bases. J was trimmed by 9 bases and V by 3 bases; bases with no gene match: 18. Per germline, CDR1 LNHDA and CDR2 SQIVND (reference sequence). The CDR3 loop spans 19 amino acids. The part of the CDR3 DNA that was read is TGTGCCAGTAGTATCCCTAACCGCCGACTAGCGGGAGTCCCGGGTGAG. It translates to CASSIPNRRLAGVPGE. The full-length CDR3 reads as CASSIPNRRLAGVPGEQFF. The complete variable domain, with remaining parts taken from reference TRBV19 and TRBJ2-1, reads DGGITQSPKYLFRKEGQNVTLSCEQNLNHDAMYWYRQDPGQGLRLIYYSQIVNDFQKGDIAEGYSVSREKKESFPLTVTSAQKNPTAFYLCASSIPNRRLAGVPGEQFFGPGTRLTVL.

On this clone itself: Coverage ceases 3 residues before the CDR3 finishes, and the germline J gene fills in the end. The chain carries TRBV5-1 and TRBJ2-5; D is undetermined. The germline CDR1 and CDR2 sequences are SGHRS and YFSETQ. V lost 3 bases to trimming and J lost 4 bases, with 10 bases between them. The CDR3 sequence is 13 residues long. CDR3 residues: CASSSPGVETQYF. The DNA read from the CDR3 is TGCGCCAGCAGCTCCCCCGGTGTAGAGACC.

This clone was seen at least ten times. With the read ending 3 residues before the CDR3 end, the germline J gene is used to fill in that end. V and J are TRBV18 and TRBJ2-3; 8 bases are a match to TRBD1. The V segment lost 4 bases and the J segment 2 bases; nucleotides outside the gene matches: 5. The CDR3 runs 15 residues. Per germline, CDR1 KGHSH and CDR2 LQKENI. The CDR3 reads CASSLDRGDTDTQYF. The sequenced CDR3 bases are TGTGCCAGCTCACTTGACAGGGGCGACACAGATACG.

This clone has at least ten counts. The sequence runs out 3 residues before the end of the CDR3; the remainder is reconstructed from the germline J gene. The rearrangement uses TRBV6-2 or TRBV6-3 and TRBJ2-1; TRBD2 aligns across 11 bases. V shed 6 bases, J shed 6 bases, and the junction held 7 bases outside the gene matches. The CDR3 length is 15 residues. CDR1 MNHEY and CDR2 SVGEGT come from the germline V gene. CDR3 residues: CASSRLAGMGNEQFF. The DNA read from the CDR3 is TGTGCCAGCAGCCGACTAGCGGGAATGGGCAATGAG.

To note about this clone: The read is 3 residues too short to cover the CDR3 end, so that end is filled in from the germline J gene. This chain uses TRBV6-1 with TRBJ2-7; 11 bases agree with TRBD2. CDR3 size: 16 residues. Per germline, CDR1 MNHNS and CDR2 SASEGT. V lost 1 base, J lost 0 bases, and 2 bases stayed unmatched. CDR3 sequence reads: CASSEVGTSGSYEQYF. The CDR3 DNA, read in part, is TGTGCCAGCAGTGAAGTGGGGACTAGCGGCTCCTACGAG.